One and the same sample provided the 17 T cell receptor beta chains below, sequenced in a study of regulatory T cells in long-lasting Graves disease. Through Arm-PCR of CDR3 regions and iRepertoire HTBI primers, TCR beta libraries were built. TCRdb re-derived calls from the multiplex PCR reads in MiXCR, one entry per CDR3 protein. The sample contains around 460,000 distinct CDR3 sequences, around a fifth of which appear only once. Described time point: persistent/refractory GD, antithyroid drugs over 5 years with positive TRAb. The TCR library was made from RNA that had been extracted from PBMCs in TRIzol. This sample comprised peripheral blood mononuclear cells (PBMCs), obtained when the disease was refractory, from a patient treated with antithyroid drugs. These receptors came from a female donor with Graves disease.

This clonotype has only a few counts. This chain uses TRBV4-3 with TRBJ1-1, with TRBD1 matching 7 bases. This CDR3 spans 18 amino acids. The trim removed 0 bases at V and 4 bases at J, leaving 14 bases unmatched. CDR1 is LGHNA and CDR2 is YSLEER in the germline V gene. CDR3 residues: CASSQDAGTASWATEAFF. CDR3 in DNA: TGCGCCAGCAGCCAAGATGCCGGGACAGCCTCCTGGGCCACTGAAGCTTTCTTT.

This clonotype was recorded at least ten times. The chain recombines TRBV27 with TRBJ2-7; 9 bases are shared with TRBD1. The junction had 10 bases not matched to a gene; V was cut back by 5 bases and J by 5 bases. CDR1 is MNHEY, CDR2 SMNVEV, per germline (reference sequence). The CDR3 is made up of 15 amino acids. DNA for the CDR3: TGTGCCAGCAGTCCTGAGGGACAGGGATTTGACGAGCAGTACTTC. Translated, it gives CASSPEGQGFDEQYF.

The CDR3, as DNA: TGCAGTGCTAGAGATGTACAGGGTGGTGGCTACACCTTC. It translates to CSARDVQGGGYTF. The chain is built from TRBV20-1 and TRBJ1-2, with D possibly matching TRBD1 (6 bases). Germline V gives CDR1 DFQATT, CDR2 SNEGSKA (reference sequence). This CDR3 is 13 amino acids long. Trimming shortened V by 0 bases and J by 7 bases, and 12 bases separated the two germline ends.

This clonotype was seen a handful of times. The CDR3 protein is CASSQDPEAIEAFF. The CDR3 nucleotides are TGTGCCAGCAGCCAAGATCCTGAGGCGATTGAAGCTTTCTTT. The chain joins TRBV3-1 to TRBJ1-1; D ambiguous. The CDR3 has 14 residues. In germline, CDR1 is LGHDT, CDR2 YNNKEL (reference sequence). Trimming removed 0 bases from V and 7 bases from J, with 12 bases in between.

The chain joins TRBV29-1 to TRBJ1-4; D is ambiguous. Germline CDR1 is SQVTM and CDR2 is ANQGSEA. Trimming stripped 1 base from V and 14 bases from J, with 11 bases between. CDR3 size: 11 residues. The DNA of the CDR3 is TGCAGCGTTGAAGCGGACGGGAGGCTGTTTTTT. This gives the protein CSVEADGRLFF.

This clonotype was picked up a small number of times. An end of the junction differs from the germline gene, which may be a read error. This CDR3 is CSAPGGAGVDSDEQYF. The CDR3 coding sequence is TGCAGTGCCCCCGGGGGGGCGGGGGTGGACTCCGACGAGCAGTACTTC. This chain joins TRBV20-1 and TRBJ2-7; TRBD2 matches at 8 bases. Germline values: CDR1 DFQATT, CDR2 SNEGSKA (reference sequence). This CDR3 spans 16 amino acids.

This chain joins TRBV3-1 and TRBJ2-2, with 7 bases aligning to TRBD2. The length of the CDR3 is 17 residues. The germline V gene encodes CDR1 LGHDT and CDR2 YNNKEL (reference sequence). V lost 0 bases and J lost 1; bases outside the gene matches: 5. In nucleotides, the CDR3 is TGTGCCAGCAGCCAAGAGAGAAGCGGGGTGAACACCGGGGAGCTGTTTTTT. Residues: CASSQERSGVNTGELFF.

The V gene is TRBV6-2 or TRBV6-3, the J gene TRBJ2-7; D ambiguous. Germline-derived CDR1 and CDR2 are MNHEY and SVGEGT. The germline V and J ends were trimmed by 2 bases and 3 bases, with 8 bases remaining between them. The CDR3 covers 13 residues. CDR3 nucleotide sequence: TGTGCCAGCAGTTACGCGACGGTCTACGAGCAGTACTTC. Residues: CASSYATVYEQYF.

This clonotype was counted ten times or more. The chain uses TRBV20-1 and TRBJ2-5; D gene unclear. Germline-derived CDR1 and CDR2 are DFQATT and SNEGSKA (reference sequence). Deletions cut 6 bases from V and 1 base from J, with 9 bases between. The CDR3 is 12 residues long. The DNA for the CDR3 is TGCAGTGCCTGGGCTTCCCAAGAGACCCAGTACTTC. Encoded protein: CSAWASQETQYF.

At least ten counts were recorded for this clonotype. The rearrangement uses TRBV6-1 and TRBJ1-5; a possible D gene is TRBD1 (5 bases). Between the trimmed V and J ends, which lost 7 bases and 2 bases, there was a span of 15 bases. The CDR3 contains 15 residues. Germline CDR1 is MNHNS and CDR2 is SASEGT. CDR3 in amino acids: CASNPRGGGNQPQHF. CDR3 DNA: TGTGCCAGCAATCCGCGGGGGGGAGGCAATCAGCCCCAGCATTTT.

This clonotype has ten or more counts. V and J are TRBV24-1 and TRBJ1-4; 11 nucleotides line up with TRBD1. The junction had 5 bases not matched to a gene; V was cut back by 4 bases and J by 8 bases. CDR3 size: 15 residues. Germline CDR1 and CDR2: KGHDR and SFDVKD. DNA of the CDR3: TGTGCCACCAGTGACCGGACAGGGGGCTTCGAAAAACTGTTTTTT. Translated, it gives CATSDRTGGFEKLFF.

This clonotype is a singleton in its sample. J is TRBJ2-3 and V is TRBV13; TRBD2 agrees at 10 bases. CDR3 length equals 17 residues. The germline CDR1 and CDR2 sequences are PRHDT and FYEKMQ (reference sequence). Germline trimming cut 6 bases from V and 4 bases from J; bases unmatched to any gene: 13. For the CDR3, the DNA is TGTGCCAGCAGTTTACAGTCTAGCGGGAGAGGGGCAGATACGCAGTATTTT. Protein: CASSLQSSGRGADTQYF. The full variable domain, completed using reference TRBV13 and TRBJ2-3, is AAGVIQSPRHLIKEKRETATLKCYPIPRHDTVYWYQQGPGQDPQFLISFYEKMQSDKGSIPDRFSAQQFSDYHSELNMSSLELGDSALYFCASSLQSSGRGADTQYFGPGTRLTVL.

This chain joins TRBV4-1 and TRBJ1-1, with D unresolved. V shed 1 base and J shed 5 bases, with 8 bases lying between them. Germline V gives CDR1 MGHRA, CDR2 YSYEKL. This CDR3 spans 13 amino acids. The CDR3 loop reads CASSQVIPTEAFF. As DNA, the CDR3 is TGCGCCAGCAGCCAAGTGATCCCTACTGAAGCTTTCTTT.

J is TRBJ1-2 and V is TRBV10-3, with TRBD1 as a possible D gene (6 bases). Germline lookup yields CDR1 ENHRY and CDR2 SYGVKD. Trimming left V 2 bases short and J 5 bases short, with 6 bases between. The CDR3 consists of 12 residues. As DNA, the CDR3 is TGTGCCATCAGTGAGCAGGGGTATGGCTACACCTTC. Residues: CAISEQGYGYTF.

At least ten counts were recorded for this clonotype. The rearrangement uses TRBV28 and TRBJ2-7, with 7 bases identical to TRBD1. CDR1 MDHEN and CDR2 SYDVKM come from the germline V gene. Losses at the gene ends were 6 bases for V and 3 bases for J; bases not matched to a gene: 8. The CDR3 is made up of 14 amino acids. CDR3 in amino acids: CASRPGQPSYEQYF. CDR3 in DNA: TGTGCCAGCAGGCCGGGACAGCCCAGCTACGAGCAGTACTTC.

This clonotype was counted between two and nine times. The J gene is TRBJ1-6, the V gene TRBV9; D gene uncertain. The length of the CDR3 is 13 residues. From germline, CDR1 is SGDLS and CDR2 YYNGEE. V was shortened by 1 base and J by 10 bases, with 9 bases between the two germline ends. The DNA for the CDR3 is TGTGCCAGCAGCGTACGGGAAGAATCACCCCTCCACTTT. Residues: CASSVREESPLHF.

The rearrangement uses TRBV20-1 and TRBJ1-2; 7 nucleotides line up with TRBD1. CDR3 length equals 14 residues. Unmatched junction bases numbered 9, after V lost 2 bases and J lost 6 bases. CDR1 and CDR2 (germline): DFQATT, SNEGSKA (reference sequence). Written as DNA, the CDR3 is TGCAGTGCTAGAAGAGCGACAGGGAGACATGGCTACACCTTC. Its translation: CSARRATGRHGYTF.